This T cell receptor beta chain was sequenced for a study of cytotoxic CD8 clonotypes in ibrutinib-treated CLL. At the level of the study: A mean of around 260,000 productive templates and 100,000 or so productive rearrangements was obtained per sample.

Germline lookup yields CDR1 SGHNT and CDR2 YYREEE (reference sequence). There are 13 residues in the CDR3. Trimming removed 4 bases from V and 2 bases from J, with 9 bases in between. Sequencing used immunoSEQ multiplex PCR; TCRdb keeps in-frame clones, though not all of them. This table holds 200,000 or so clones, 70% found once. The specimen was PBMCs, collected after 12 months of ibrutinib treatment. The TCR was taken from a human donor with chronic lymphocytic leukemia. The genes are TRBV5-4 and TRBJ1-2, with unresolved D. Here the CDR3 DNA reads TGTGCCAGCAGCCCCGCGGCGAACTATGGCTACACCTTC. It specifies CASSPAANYGYTF. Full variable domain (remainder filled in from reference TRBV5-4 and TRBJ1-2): ETGVTQSPTHLIKTRGQQVTLRCSSQSGHNTVSWYQQALGQGPQFIFQYYREEENGRGNFPPRFSGLQFPNYSSELNVNALELDDSALYLCASSPAANYGYTFGSGTRLTVV.